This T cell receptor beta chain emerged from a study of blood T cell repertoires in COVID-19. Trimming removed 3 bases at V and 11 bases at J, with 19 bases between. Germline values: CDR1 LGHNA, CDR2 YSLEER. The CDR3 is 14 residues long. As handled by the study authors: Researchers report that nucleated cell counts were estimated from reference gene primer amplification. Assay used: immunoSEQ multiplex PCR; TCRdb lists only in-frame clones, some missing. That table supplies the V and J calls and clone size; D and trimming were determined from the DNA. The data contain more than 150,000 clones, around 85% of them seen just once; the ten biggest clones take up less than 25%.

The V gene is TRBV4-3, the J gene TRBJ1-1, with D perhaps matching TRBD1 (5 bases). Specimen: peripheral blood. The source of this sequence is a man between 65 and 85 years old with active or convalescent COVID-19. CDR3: CASSQNTGFRWAFF. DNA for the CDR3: TGCGCCAGCAGCCAGAATACAGGATTTAGATGGGCTTTCTTT.